Each of the 28 T cell receptor beta chains below was sequenced from the same sample in a study of blood T cell repertoires in COVID-19. Method: immunoSEQ multiplex PCR; TCRdb's copy keeps in-frame clones and lacks some. The sample lists over 70,000 clones; about 87% were seen once. Sequenced input: peripheral blood. The receptors derive from a human donor in a cohort sampled during active COVID-19.

This sequence joins TRBV6-1 and TRBJ2-1; a weak D match, TRBD1 (6 bases). The CDR3 loop spans 15 amino acids. The ends were cut back, 1 base at V and 3 bases at J, with 10 bases in the middle. In germline, CDR1 is MNHNS, CDR2 SASEGT. The CDR3: CASSEGTAGYNEQFF. The CDR3 nucleotides read TGTGCCAGCAGTGAAGGGACAGCCGGCTACAATGAGCAGTTCTTC.

The chain recombines TRBV19 with TRBJ2-1, with 12 bases identical to TRBD2. The length of the CDR3 is 18 residues. After removal of 6 bases from V and 8 bases from J, the junction contained 17 bases not matched to a gene. Per the germline V gene, CDR1 is LNHDA and CDR2 is SQIVND (reference sequence). The CDR3: CASSRFYATSGRHHEQFF. The CDR3 DNA is TGTGCCAGTAGCCGCTTCTACGCGACTAGCGGGAGACATCATGAGCAGTTCTTC.

The gene calls are TRBV7-9 and TRBJ1-6; no definite D call. Germline assignment: CDR1 SEHNR and CDR2 FQNEAQ (reference sequence). V gave up 1 base and J gave up 10 bases, with 8 bases separating them. CDR3 size: 13 residues. CDR3 residues: CASSLGENSPLHF. The CDR3, as DNA: TGTGCCAGCAGCTTAGGAGAAAACTCACCCCTCCACTTT.

The rearrangement uses TRBV19 and TRBJ1-1; 9 bases line up with TRBD1. Per germline, CDR1 LNHDA and CDR2 SQIVND (reference sequence). V lost 5 bases to trimming and J lost 6 bases; unmatched junction nucleotides: 10. The CDR3 runs to 15 residues. The CDR3 region has the DNA TGTGCCAGTAGTTCCCAAGGACAGGGGCTCGCTGAAGCTTTCTTT. It is translated as CASSSQGQGLAEAFF.

The V call is TRBV7-8, the J call TRBJ2-5; 8 bases fit TRBD1. Trimming removed 6 bases from V and 3 bases from J; junction bases left unmatched: 3. Germline-derived CDR1 and CDR2 are SGHVS and FQNEAQ. There are 13 residues in the CDR3. The chain's CDR3 is CASRRTGKETQYF. DNA of the CDR3: TGTGCCAGCAGGCGGACAGGGAAAGAGACCCAGTACTTC.

The chain recombines TRBV28 with TRBJ1-2; 8 bases match TRBD1. This CDR3 region has 14 residues. The ends lost 3 bases at V and 6 bases at J; junction bases unmatched: 6. Germline V gives CDR1 MDHEN, CDR2 SYDVKM. CDR3: CASSLGRGRNGYTF. The CDR3, as DNA: TGTGCCAGCAGTTTGGGCAGGGGGCGGAATGGCTACACCTTC.

Only one count was recorded for this clone. The chain employs TRBV15 and TRBJ2-1, with 11 bases identical to TRBD2. Germline V CDR1 and CDR2: LNHNV, YYDKDF (reference sequence). The CDR3 runs to 16 residues. With 5 bases clipped from V and 10 bases from J, the junction kept 13 bases outside the gene matches. CDR3 coding DNA: TGTGCCACCAGCCCGGGGGGAGGGACTAGCGGATGGGAGCAGTTCTTC. Its protein is CATSPGGGTSGWEQFF.

The CDR3 DNA sequence: TGTGCCACCAGTGATCAACAGGGGAACTATGGCTACACCTTC. Translated: CATSDQQGNYGYTF. This chain joins TRBV24-1 and TRBJ1-2, with TRBD1 matching 7 bases. The germline gives CDR1 KGHDR, CDR2 SFDVKD. The CDR3 covers 14 residues. Trimming at V came to 3 bases and at J to 2 bases, leaving 2 bases not matched to a gene.

This clone was counted between two and nine times. This chain joins TRBV19 and TRBJ1-5; a possible D gene is TRBD1 (6 bases). CDR3 length: 13 residues. Germline V CDR1 and CDR2: LNHDA, SQIVND (reference sequence). Trimming took 6 bases from V and 7 from J, leaving 13 bases between them. CDR3 nucleotides: TGTGCCAGTAGGGACGACAGGAAGCAGCCCCAGCATTTT. It encodes CASRDDRKQPQHF.

The chain has TRBV18 and TRBJ1-4; 10 nucleotides agree with TRBD1. From germline, CDR1 is KGHSH and CDR2 LQKENI. The CDR3 sequence is 18 residues long. With V trimmed by 3 bases and J by 0 bases, 7 bases remained unmatched. The DNA for the CDR3 is TGTGCCAGCTCACCGCGACAGGGGGCAGCTCCAACTAATGAAAAACTGTTTTTT. Protein sequence: CASSPRQGAAPTNEKLFF.

The chain has TRBV12-3 or TRBV12-4 and TRBJ1-2; no reliable D call. The CDR3 loop spans 13 amino acids. Trimming took off 3 bases at V and 2 bases at J, with 7 bases between the two ends. The CDR3 spells CASSFQRNYGYTF. In DNA, the CDR3 is TGTGCCAGCAGTTTTCAGAGGAACTATGGCTACACCTTC.

The genes are TRBV7-8 and TRBJ2-1; 8 nucleotides match TRBD2. Germline V lookup: CDR1 SGHVS, CDR2 FQNEAQ. The CDR3 loop spans 19 amino acids. Losses at the gene ends were 4 bases for V and 7 bases for J; bases not matched to a gene: 21. The CDR3 nucleotides are TGTGCCAGCAGCTCCACGGCCCTCCCGACTGGCGGGAGGACGAATGAGCAGTTCTTC. This codes for CASSSTALPTGGRTNEQFF.

The V gene is TRBV27, the J gene TRBJ2-3, with D possibly being TRBD2 (6 bases). The CDR3 totals 13 residues. Germline lookup yields CDR1 MNHEY and CDR2 SMNVEV (reference sequence). Trimming removed 5 bases at V and 4 bases at J, with 10 bases between. This chain's CDR3 is CASSLREADTQYF. The CDR3, as DNA: TGTGCCAGCAGTCTCAGGGAGGCAGATACGCAGTATTTT.

The chain has TRBV7-9 and TRBJ2-3; 9 bases are shared with TRBD2. The J segment lost 2 bases and the V segment lost 6 bases, leaving 12 bases of the junction unmatched. The CDR3 loop spans 17 amino acids. The germline V gene has CDR1 SEHNR and CDR2 FQNEAQ (reference sequence). The CDR3 here is CASSSDPSGKPTDTQYF. The CDR3 coding sequence is TGTGCCAGCAGTTCAGATCCTAGCGGGAAGCCCACAGATACGCAGTATTTT.

The chain carries TRBV5-6 and TRBJ2-3; D ambiguous. Trimming shortened V by 5 bases and J by 6 bases, and 7 bases separated the two germline ends. Germline V gene data show CDR1 as SGHDT and CDR2 as YYEEEE. The CDR3 consists of 11 residues. The CDR3 bases are TGTGCCAGCAGTTTAGATGATACGCAGTATTTT. It codes for CASSLDDTQYF.

The chain carries TRBV7-2 and TRBJ1-4; 7 nucleotides align to TRBD1. V lost 0 bases and J lost 8; bases outside the gene matches: 6. This CDR3 is built from 15 residues. Germline CDR1 SGHTA, CDR2 FQGNSA. CDR3 in amino acids: CASSLARDSGEKLFF. The CDR3 DNA reads as TGTGCCAGCAGCTTAGCCCGGGACAGCGGGGAAAAACTGTTTTTT.

The J gene is TRBJ2-1, the V gene TRBV28; TRBD2 aligns across 9 bases. Losses at the gene ends were 6 bases for V and 8 bases for J; bases not matched to a gene: 23. Germline V gene data show CDR1 as MDHEN and CDR2 as SYDVKM. The CDR3 is 19 amino acids. CDR3 loop: CASSPGRVAGESRSDEQFF. The CDR3 nucleotides read TGTGCCAGCAGCCCCGGTAGGGTAGCGGGGGAGTCACGGAGCGATGAGCAGTTCTTC.

The gene calls are TRBV28 and TRBJ2-4, with TRBD1 identical over 11 bases. Germline V CDR1 and CDR2: MDHEN, SYDVKM. This CDR3 has 16 amino acids. The V and J ends lost 2 bases and 3 bases, in that order; junction bases with no gene match: 3. CDR3 sequence: CASSLEGQGVKNIQYF. CDR3 nucleotides: TGTGCCAGCAGTTTAGAGGGACAGGGGGTCAAAAACATTCAGTACTTC. Supplemented by reference TRBV28 and TRBJ2-4, the full variable domain reads DVKVTQSSRYLVKRTGEKVFLECVQDMDHENMFWYRQDPGLGLRLIYFSYDVKMKEKGDIPEGYSVSREKKERFSLILESASTNQTSMYLCASSLEGQGVKNIQYFGAGTRLSVL.

J is TRBJ1-2 and V is TRBV5-1, with D possibly TRBD1 on 5 matching bases. The germline V gene has CDR1 SGHRS and CDR2 YFSETQ. The CDR3 length is 14 residues. Trimming took off 4 bases at V and 5 bases at J, with 15 bases between the two ends. As DNA, the CDR3 is TGCGCCAGCAGCCTCAGCCAGGGAGGGTATGGCTACACCTTC. Translating gives CASSLSQGGYGYTF.

This rearrangement joins TRBV6-4 to TRBJ2-3; TRBD2 might be the D (6 bases). CDR3 length: 13 residues. Trimming took off 4 bases at V and 8 bases at J, with 13 bases between the two ends. The V gene's germline CDR1 is MRHNA and CDR2 SNTAGT. This CDR3 is CASSVDIGGTQYF. CDR3 nucleotides: TGTGCCAGCAGTGTTGACATCGGGGGTACGCAGTATTTT.

This chain's CDR3 is CASSEAVYEQYF. The DNA of the CDR3 is TGTGCCAGCAGTGAGGCAGTCTACGAGCAGTACTTC. The gene calls are TRBV2 and TRBJ2-7; D remains unclear. The germline CDR1 and CDR2 sequences are SNHLY and FYNNEI. The V and J ends lost 3 bases and 3 bases respectively, with 6 bases between them. There are 12 residues in the CDR3.

CDR3 nucleotide sequence: TGCGCCAGCAGCGGACTAGCGGGAGGATCGGGGACAGATACGCAGTATTTT. Amino acid sequence: CASSGLAGGSGTDTQYF. V is TRBV10-2 and J is TRBJ2-3; 14 bases are a match to TRBD2. CDR1 and CDR2 (germline): WSHSY, SAAADI. Losses at the gene ends were 6 bases for V and 3 bases for J; bases not matched to a gene: 8. The CDR3 consists of 17 residues.

The chain joins TRBV5-1 to TRBJ2-1, with 8 bases that match TRBD2. Germline V gene lookup returns CDR1 SGHRS and CDR2 YFSETQ. The trim removed 6 bases at V and 7 bases at J, leaving 9 bases unmatched. This CDR3 has 14 residues. The CDR3 region has the DNA TGCGCCAGCATTCCCCGGGAGGGCCGAAATGAGCAGTTCTTC. Its protein is CASIPREGRNEQFF.

The chain links TRBV6-6 to TRBJ2-7; 9 nucleotides align to TRBD1. The CDR3 is 16 residues long. Trimming at V came to 6 bases and at J to 2 bases, leaving 11 bases not matched to a gene. CDR1 and CDR2 (germline): MNHNY, SVGAGI (reference sequence). The CDR3 protein is CASSTSRTGETYEQYF. The CDR3 nucleotides are TGTGCCAGCAGCACTTCCCGGACAGGGGAAACCTACGAGCAGTACTTC.

V is TRBV3-1 (or the pseudogene TRBV3-2) and J is TRBJ2-1; 10 bases map to TRBD2. Germline V gives CDR1 LGHDT, CDR2 YNNKEL (reference sequence). The CDR3 runs 16 residues. The V gene end was trimmed by 6 bases and the J gene end by 0 bases; junction bases not matched to a gene: 5. The CDR3 DNA sequence: TGTGCCAGCAGAGGACTAGCGGCTAGCTCCTACAATGAGCAGTTCTTC. It codes for CASRGLAASSYNEQFF.

The rearrangement uses TRBV14 and TRBJ2-3; 7 bases fit TRBD2. J gave up 0 bases and V 10 bases, and 7 bases lay outside the gene matches. The CDR3 extends over 14 amino acids. Germline V gene sequence: CDR1 SGHDN, CDR2 FVKESK. CDR3 bases: TGTGCCACCGGGGCTAGCGGAAGCACAGATACGCAGTATTTT. Translating gives CATGASGSTDTQYF.

The genes are TRBV9 and TRBJ2-7; 10 nucleotides match TRBD2. Germline CDR1 SGDLS, CDR2 YYNGEE. CDR3 length: 14 residues. V lost 0 bases, J lost 7 bases, and 4 bases stayed unmatched. The CDR3 DNA reads TGTGCCAGCAGCGTAGGAGGTAGCGGGGGGGAGCAGTACTTC. It translates to CASSVGGSGGEQYF.

The CDR3 coding sequence is TGCGCCAGCAGCCGGGATGGGGATAACTATGGCTACACCTTC. As protein: CASSRDGDNYGYTF. V is TRBV5-1 and J is TRBJ1-2; D remains unclear. This CDR3 comprises 14 residues. V lost 4 bases to trimming and J lost 1 base, with 11 bases between them. Germline V lookup: CDR1 SGHRS, CDR2 YFSETQ.